This T cell receptor beta chain came from a study of shared clonotypes between healthy human individuals. Remarks on this clone: What it binds is not known.

Points from the study as a whole: A handful of donors showed sharing of roughly 5% of naive CD4 clonotypes.

Some 30,000 T cell genomes, or roughly 200 ng DNA, went into the sorted-subset replicate PCRs. The repertoire was sequenced with immunoSEQ multiplex PCR; TCRdb's copy has only in-frame clones and lacks some. The sample comprises around 2,000,000 clones, about 95% of which are singletons, and roughly 1% rests with the top ten. The germline CDR1 and CDR2 sequences are SGDLS and YYNGEE. CDR3 length: 15 amino acids. The V segment lost 4 bases and the J segment 8 bases; nucleotides outside the gene matches: 8. Naive-designated CD8 cells lacked CD45RO, were positively enriched for CCR7, and omitted terminally differentiated effector memory CD45RA+ cells.

The J gene is TRBJ1-4, the V gene TRBV9; 10 nucleotides agree with TRBD1. The TCR was taken from a man between 18 and 35 years old in good health. The specimen was naive CD8+ T cells sorted from blood. CDR3 amino acids: CASSPQGTGEEKLFF. CDR3 DNA sequence: TGTGCCAGCAGCCCTCAGGGGACAGGGGAAGAAAAACTGTTTTTT.